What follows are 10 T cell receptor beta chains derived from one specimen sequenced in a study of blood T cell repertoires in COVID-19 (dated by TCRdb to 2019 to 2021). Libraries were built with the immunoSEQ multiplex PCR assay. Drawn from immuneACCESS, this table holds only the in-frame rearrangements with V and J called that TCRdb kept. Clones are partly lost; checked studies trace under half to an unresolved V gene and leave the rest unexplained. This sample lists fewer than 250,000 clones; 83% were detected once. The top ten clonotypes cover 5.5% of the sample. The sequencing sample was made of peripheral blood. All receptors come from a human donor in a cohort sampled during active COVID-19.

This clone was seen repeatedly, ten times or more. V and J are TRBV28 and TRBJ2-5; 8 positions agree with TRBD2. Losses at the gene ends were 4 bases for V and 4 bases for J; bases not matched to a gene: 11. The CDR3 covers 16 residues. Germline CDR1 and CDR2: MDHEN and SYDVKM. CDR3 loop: CASSSHAAGVIETQYF. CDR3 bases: TGTGCCAGCAGTTCCCATGCAGCGGGAGTAATAGAGACCCAGTACTTC.

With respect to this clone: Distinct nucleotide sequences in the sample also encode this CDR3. CDR3 loop: CAWSAGRSNQPQHF. The CDR3 DNA is TGTGCCTGGAGTGCGGGGAGGAGCAATCAGCCCCAGCATTTT. V usage is TRBV30 and J usage is TRBJ1-5; D remains unclear. The V and J ends lost 1 base and 1 base respectively, with 8 bases between them. Germline values: CDR1 GTSNPN, CDR2 SVGIG (reference sequence). The CDR3 has 14 amino acids.

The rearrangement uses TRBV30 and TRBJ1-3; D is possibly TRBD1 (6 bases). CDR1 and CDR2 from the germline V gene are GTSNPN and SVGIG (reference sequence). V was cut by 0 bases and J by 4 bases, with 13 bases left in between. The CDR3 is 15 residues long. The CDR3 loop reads CAWSVTGTRGNTIYF. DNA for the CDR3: TGTGCCTGGAGTGTAACAGGGACGAGGGGAAACACCATATATTTT.

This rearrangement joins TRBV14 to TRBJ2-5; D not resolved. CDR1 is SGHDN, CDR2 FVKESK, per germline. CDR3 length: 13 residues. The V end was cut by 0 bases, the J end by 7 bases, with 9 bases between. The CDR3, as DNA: TGTGCCAGCAGCCAAGACATTTCGGGGACCCAGTACTTC. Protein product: CASSQDISGTQYF.

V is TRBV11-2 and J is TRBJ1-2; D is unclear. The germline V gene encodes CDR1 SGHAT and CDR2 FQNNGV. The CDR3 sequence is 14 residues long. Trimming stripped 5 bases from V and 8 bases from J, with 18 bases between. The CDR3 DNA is TGTGCCAGCAGCCCTCCGGGAGGCTATGGCGGCTACACCTTC. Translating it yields CASSPPGGYGGYTF.

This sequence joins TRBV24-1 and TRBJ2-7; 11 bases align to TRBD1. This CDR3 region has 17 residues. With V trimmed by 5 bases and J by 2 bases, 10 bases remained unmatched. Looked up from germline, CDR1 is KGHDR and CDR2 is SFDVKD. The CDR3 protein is CATSAPTPGQGAYEQYF. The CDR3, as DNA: TGTGCCACCAGTGCCCCCACCCCGGGACAGGGGGCCTACGAGCAGTACTTC.

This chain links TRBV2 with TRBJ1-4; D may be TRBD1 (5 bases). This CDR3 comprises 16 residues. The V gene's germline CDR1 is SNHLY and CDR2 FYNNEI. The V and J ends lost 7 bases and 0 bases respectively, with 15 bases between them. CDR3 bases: TGTGCCAGCACCGATCTGACAGCTGCAACTAATGAAAAACTGTTTTTT. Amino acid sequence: CASTDLTAATNEKLFF.

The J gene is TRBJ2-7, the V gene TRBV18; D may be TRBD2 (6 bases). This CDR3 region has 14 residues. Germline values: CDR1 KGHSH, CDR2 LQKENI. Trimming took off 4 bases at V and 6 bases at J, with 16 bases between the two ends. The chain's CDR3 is CASSLGTEGFEQYF. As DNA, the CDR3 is TGTGCCAGCTCACTCGGGACGGAGGGGTTCGAGCAGTACTTC.

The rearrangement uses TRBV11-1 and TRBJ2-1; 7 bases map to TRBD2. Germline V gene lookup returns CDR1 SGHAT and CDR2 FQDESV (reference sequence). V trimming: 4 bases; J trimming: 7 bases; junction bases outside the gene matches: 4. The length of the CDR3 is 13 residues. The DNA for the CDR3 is TGTGCCAGCAGCTCCGACGGGAGGAATGAGCAGTTCTTC. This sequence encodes CASSSDGRNEQFF. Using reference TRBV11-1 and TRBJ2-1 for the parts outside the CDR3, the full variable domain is EAEVAQSPRYKITEKSQAVAFWCDPISGHATLYWYRQILGQGPELLVQFQDESVVDDSQLPKDRFSAERLKGVDSTLKIQPAELGDSAMYLCASSSDGRNEQFFGPGTRLTVL.

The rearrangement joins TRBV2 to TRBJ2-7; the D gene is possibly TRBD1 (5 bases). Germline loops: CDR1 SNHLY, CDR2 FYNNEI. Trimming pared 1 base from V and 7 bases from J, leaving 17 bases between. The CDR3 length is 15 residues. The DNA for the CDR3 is TGTGCCAGCAGTGAAGTCCCCCCAGGGAATGGAGAGCAGTACTTC. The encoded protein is CASSEVPPGNGEQYF.